The 5 T cell receptor beta chains presented below share a single source sample, sequenced in a study of OX40 agonist ivuxolimab in advanced cancers. Only in-frame clones appear in the TCRdb table, and some are missing; sequencing was by immunoSEQ multiplex PCR. The sample carries roughly 30,000 clones, under 85% recorded once. The starting material was CD4+ or CD8+ T cells sorted from blood, obtained in a trial of the OX40 agonist ivuxolimab. Every receptor here comes from an adult with an advanced solid tumor such as melanoma, head and neck, liver or kidney cancer.

The V and J genes are TRBV20-1 and TRBJ1-2; D possibly corresponds to TRBD1 (5 bases). CDR1 and CDR2 (germline): DFQATT, SNEGSKA (reference sequence). The length of the CDR3 is 11 residues. The ends were cut back, 6 bases at V and 4 bases at J, with 9 bases in the middle. In DNA form, the CDR3 reads TGCAGTGCATCAGACAGCTATGGCTACACCTTC. Translating it yields CSASDSYGYTF.

This clone was seen a handful of times. The CDR3 region is CASSQDSGGTDTQYF. As DNA, the CDR3 is TGTGCCAGCAGTCAGGACTCGGGGGGCACAGATACGCAGTATTTT. This chain joins TRBV2 and TRBJ2-3; D may be TRBD2 (6 bases). Trimming left V 5 bases short and J 1 base short, with 13 bases between. The CDR3 sequence is 15 residues long. Germline V gives CDR1 SNHLY, CDR2 FYNNEI. Complete variable domain (other parts from reference TRBV2 and TRBJ2-3): EPEVTQTPSHQVTQMGQEVILRCVPISNHLYFYWYRQILGQKVEFLVSFYNNEISEKSEIFDDQFSVERPDGSNFTLKIRSTKLEDSAMYFCASSQDSGGTDTQYFGPGTRLTVL.

This rearrangement joins TRBV10-2 to TRBJ2-7; possible D gene TRBD1, 6 bases. Per the germline V gene, CDR1 is WSHSY and CDR2 is SAAADI. V gave up 4 bases and J gave up 3 bases, with 19 bases separating them. The length of the CDR3 is 16 residues. In nucleotides, the CDR3 is TGCGCCAGCAGTGGCTTGGGGGCAGTAGAGTGCTACGAGCAGTACTTC. It codes for CASSGLGAVECYEQYF.

The V gene is TRBV10-3, the J gene TRBJ2-5; D perhaps matches TRBD2 (7 bases). The germline CDR1 and CDR2 sequences are ENHRY and SYGVKD. Trimming took 6 bases from V and 5 from J, leaving 16 bases between them. The CDR3 consists of 14 residues. The CDR3 spells CAIRATGRVETQYF. CDR3 bases: TGTGCCATCAGGGCAACAGGGAGGGTTGAGACCCAGTACTTC.

The J gene is TRBJ1-1, the V gene TRBV5-1; 12 nucleotides match TRBD1. The germline V gene has CDR1 SGHRS and CDR2 YFSETQ. The CDR3 has 17 amino acids. The trim removed 4 bases at V and 11 bases at J, leaving 18 bases unmatched. The DNA for the CDR3 is TGCGCCAGCAGCCCCTTACATCAAAACCGGGACAGGGGGCCGGCTTTCTTT. This codes for CASSPLHQNRDRGPAFF.